The sequence of this T cell receptor beta chain was determined in a study of regulatory T cells in long-lasting Graves disease. As regards this clonotype: A much larger clone is a single base away; this may be a read error.

Building the TCR beta libraries relied on iRepertoire HTBI primers, and CDR3 regions underwent Arm-PCR. TCRdb independently ran MiXCR on the multiplex PCR reads; one entry per CDR3 protein. The repertoire holds about 240,000 distinct CDR3 sequences, with 20% to 25% as singletons. V trimming: 6 bases; J trimming: 8 bases; junction bases outside the gene matches: 16. The CDR3 runs to 16 residues. Time point defined: newly diagnosed GD, antithyroid drugs for less than 3 months. Scientists built the TCR library using RNA that was extracted from PBMCs. The material sequenced was peripheral blood mononuclear cells (PBMCs), taken at new diagnosis, from a patient treated with antithyroid drugs. The gene calls are TRBV12-3 or TRBV12-4 and TRBJ2-5; the match to TRBD1 covers 9 bases. The source is a female donor with Graves disease. The CDR3 bases are TGTGCCAGCAGCCGCGGCTCCGGGACAGGGAAGTTAACCCAGTACTTC. Translated: CASSRGSGTGKLTQYF.